The sequence of this T cell receptor beta chain was determined in a study of T cell repertoires in cytomegalovirus infection. MiXCR, applied by TCRdb to the reads, yields one record per CDR3 protein. The sample has some 920,000 distinct CDR3 sequences; less than 35% are singletons. Comments on this clonotype: Its antigen is unknown.

This CDR3 spans 15 amino acids. J lost 5 bases, V lost 0 bases, and 4 bases had no gene match. CDR1 SNHLY and CDR2 FYNNEI come from the germline V gene. Study-level points and caveats: HLA-C-restricted CMV-specific TCR beta clonotypes were dominant in the ex vivo response.

Source: cultured CD8+ T cells from PBMCs, taken from culture after CMV antigen stimulation. The TCR comes from a human donor in good health (CMV status not recorded). Some clones in this sample may be carry-over from other donors' samples. The chain has TRBV2 and TRBJ2-5; 9 positions match TRBD1. The CDR3 loop reads CASSEARDRVETQYF. As DNA, the CDR3 is TGTGCCAGCAGTGAAGCGCGGGACAGGGTGGAGACCCAGTACTTC.